These 31 T cell receptor beta chains were all obtained from the same sample, sequenced in a study of response to subunit inactivated influenza vaccine. TCRdb fed the RT-PCR reads into MiXCR, producing one record per CDR3 protein. The table includes hundreds of thousands of distinct CDR3 sequences, roughly 13% detected once. The source was PBMCs from blood, collected roughly 46 days after vaccination. The receptor source for this set is a man aged 50-59 years who received an inactivated influenza vaccine.

The chain joins TRBV6-2 or TRBV6-3 to TRBJ2-3; no clear D gene. The CDR3 sequence is 14 residues long. Trimming removed 0 bases from V and 1 base from J, with 5 bases in between. Per the germline V gene, CDR1 is MNHEY and CDR2 is SVGEGT. The CDR3 protein is CASSYSLRTDTQYF. The CDR3, as DNA: TGTGCCAGCAGTTACTCTTTGCGCACAGATACGCAGTATTTT.

The chain recombines TRBV20-1 with TRBJ2-1; 9 bases fit TRBD2. Unmatched junction bases numbered 11, after V lost 5 bases and J lost 15 bases. The CDR3 covers 12 residues. The germline V gene encodes CDR1 DFQATT and CDR2 SNEGSKA (reference sequence). This chain's CDR3 is CSALQTSGIMFF. DNA of the CDR3: TGCAGTGCTTTACAGACTAGCGGTATTATGTTCTTC.

This clonotype was seen only a few times. The chain combines TRBV4-3 with TRBJ2-7; TRBD2 matches 7 bases. This CDR3 comprises 16 residues. Germline V gene sequence: CDR1 LGHNA, CDR2 YSLEER. V was clipped by 0 bases and J by 4 bases; unmatched bases: 9. CDR3 residues: CASSQDRSGNSYEQYF. The CDR3 DNA reads as TGCGCCAGCAGCCAAGATCGCAGCGGGAATAGTTACGAGCAGTACTTC.

V gene TRBV5-1 combines with J gene TRBJ2-6; D not certain. The germline V gene encodes CDR1 SGHRS and CDR2 YFSETQ. V gave up 1 base and J gave up 0 bases, with 8 bases separating them. The CDR3 loop spans 16 amino acids. In DNA form, the CDR3 reads TGCGCCAGCAGCTTGACACAAGGCTCTGGGGCCAACGTCCTGACTTTC. Protein: CASSLTQGSGANVLTF.

This clonotype showed up many times. The chain couples TRBV7-2 to TRBJ2-3; 9 bases are shared with TRBD2. Germline V gene lookup returns CDR1 SGHTA and CDR2 FQGNSA. J lost 4 bases, V lost 2 bases, and 7 bases had no gene match. The CDR3 extends over 16 amino acids. CDR3 sequence reads: CASSLFSGSLADTQYF. In nucleotides, the CDR3 is TGTGCCAGCAGCTTATTTAGCGGGAGTCTGGCAGATACGCAGTATTTT.

The chain joins TRBV6-2 or TRBV6-3 to TRBJ2-2; a possible D gene is TRBD1 (6 bases). Germline V gene sequence: CDR1 MNHEY, CDR2 SVGEGT. The CDR3 consists of 18 residues. V lost 7 bases, J lost 2 bases, and 23 bases lay in between. The CDR3 protein is CASTIIWGPRSNTGELFF. The CDR3 nucleotides read TGTGCCAGCACCATAATTTGGGGGCCACGGAGCAACACCGGGGAGCTGTTTTTT.

This clonotype has more than one count but fewer than ten. This chain joins TRBV12-3 or TRBV12-4 and TRBJ2-1; D possibly matches TRBD1 or TRBD2 (5 bases each). The CDR3 has 16 residues. The V gene lost 2 bases and the J gene lost 0 bases, with 11 bases spanning the gap. The CDR3 bases are TGTGCCAGCAGTTTAAGGGGAGTGAGCTCCTACAATGAGCAGTTCTTC. Translation gives CASSLRGVSSYNEQFF.

The V call is TRBV28, the J call TRBJ1-6, with TRBD1 matching over 9 bases. The germline V gene encodes CDR1 MDHEN and CDR2 SYDVKM. With V trimmed by 3 bases and J by 4 bases, 7 bases remained unmatched. The CDR3 runs 17 residues. The CDR3: CASSLLGQGPYNSPLHF. The CDR3, as DNA: TGTGCCAGCAGTTTGCTGGGACAGGGACCTTATAATTCACCCCTCCACTTT.

This clonotype was picked up a small number of times. The CDR3 nucleotides read TGTGCCAGCAGCTTACAATCGACAGGGAATCAAGAGACCCAGTACTTC. It yields the protein CASSLQSTGNQETQYF. This chain links TRBV6-5 with TRBJ2-5, with 7 bases matching TRBD1. Germline CDR1 and CDR2: MNHEY and SVGAGI. The V segment lost 6 bases and the J segment 2 bases; nucleotides outside the gene matches: 12. The CDR3 runs 16 residues.

This sequence joins TRBV6-6 and TRBJ2-1; perhaps TRBD2 as D (5 bases). The CDR3 contains 13 residues. The V and J ends lost 2 bases and 6 bases respectively, with 8 bases between them. CDR1 is MNHNY, CDR2 SVGAGI, per germline (reference sequence). CDR3 amino acids: CASSYTGINEQFF. The CDR3 DNA reads TGTGCCAGCAGTTACACCGGGATCAATGAGCAGTTCTTC.

This clonotype was counted many times. J is TRBJ2-7 and V is TRBV4-3; D tentatively reads TRBD1 or TRBD2 (5 bases each). CDR1 is LGHNA and CDR2 is YSLEER in the germline V gene. This CDR3 contains 16 residues. Deletions cut 0 bases from V and 2 bases from J, with 14 bases between. CDR3 sequence reads: CASSQDPGTVAYEQYF. The DNA for the CDR3 is TGCGCCAGCAGCCAAGATCCAGGGACGGTCGCCTACGAGCAGTACTTC.

This clonotype was observed at least ten times. The chain couples TRBV29-1 to TRBJ2-3; possible D gene TRBD2, 6 bases. The CDR3 is 14 amino acids. V was pared by 0 bases and J by 3 bases, with 10 bases between. Germline-derived CDR1 and CDR2 are SQVTM and ANQGSEA. The CDR3 protein is CSVEDSGRTDTQYF. The CDR3, as DNA: TGCAGCGTTGAAGATTCAGGGAGGACAGATACGCAGTATTTT.

This clonotype has ten or more counts. The chain employs TRBV7-2 and TRBJ2-7; 8 bases match TRBD2. The CDR3 has 13 amino acids. Trimming took 2 bases from V and 6 from J; bases not matched to a gene: 3. The germline V gene has CDR1 SGHTA and CDR2 FQGNSA. The CDR3 here is CASSLSSGVEQYF. The DNA of the CDR3 is TGTGCCAGCAGCTTAAGTAGCGGGGTCGAGCAGTACTTC. Variable domain in full (rest from reference TRBV7-2 and TRBJ2-7): GAGVSQSPSNKVTEKGKDVELRCDPISGHTALYWYRQSLGQGLEFLIYFQGNSAPDKSGLPSDRFSAERTGGSVSTLTIQRTQQEDSAVYLCASSLSSGVEQYFGPGTRLTVT.

This chain uses TRBV5-5 with TRBJ1-2, with 10 bases that match TRBD1. The germline V gene encodes CDR1 SGHKS and CDR2 YYEKEE (reference sequence). This CDR3 contains 17 residues. The junction had 12 bases not matched to a gene; V was cut back by 0 bases and J by 7 bases. The CDR3 nucleotides read TGTGCCAGCAGCTTGGTAACGACCGGGACAGGGGTCTCTGGCTACACCTTC. This codes for CASSLVTTGTGVSGYTF.

This clonotype was seen a few times. This chain links TRBV7-2 with TRBJ2-1; 10 bases fit TRBD1. The J segment lost 3 bases and the V segment lost 6 bases, leaving 5 bases of the junction unmatched. Looked up from germline, CDR1 is SGHTA and CDR2 is FQGNSA. This CDR3 is built from 15 residues. In DNA, the CDR3 is TGTGCCAGCAGACGGGACAGGGGAAACTACAATGAGCAGTTCTTC. The encoded protein is CASRRDRGNYNEQFF. Combining the CDR3 with reference TRBV7-2 and TRBJ2-1 gives the whole variable domain GAGVSQSPSNKVTEKGKDVELRCDPISGHTALYWYRQSLGQGLEFLIYFQGNSAPDKSGLPSDRFSAERTGGSVSTLTIQRTQQEDSAVYLCASRRDRGNYNEQFFGPGTRLTVL.

This clonotype was counted only a few times. The chain is built from TRBV6-5 and TRBJ1-2, with D uncertain. This CDR3 comprises 16 residues. Germline CDR1 reads MNHEY; CDR2 reads SVGAGI. V was trimmed by 2 bases and J by 0 bases, leaving 13 bases between them. The CDR3 sequence: CASSYTGIKANYGYTF. DNA of the CDR3: TGTGCCAGCAGTTACACCGGGATCAAAGCTAACTATGGCTACACCTTC.

Only a few counts were recorded for this clonotype. The rearrangement uses TRBV28 and TRBJ2-7; perhaps TRBD2 as D (5 bases). The V and J ends lost 3 bases and 6 bases respectively, with 24 bases between them. Germline assignment: CDR1 MDHEN and CDR2 SYDVKM. There are 17 residues in the CDR3. The CDR3 here is CASSLRAGQRRVFEQYF. CDR3 DNA: TGTGCCAGCAGTTTGCGGGCCGGGCAAAGGCGTGTCTTCGAGCAGTACTTC.

The rearrangement links TRBV5-4 to TRBJ2-1; 9 bases align to TRBD2. This CDR3 is 16 amino acids long. Germline CDR1 and CDR2: SGHNT and YYREEE (reference sequence). The V gene end was trimmed by 0 bases and the J gene end by 7 bases; junction bases not matched to a gene: 8. DNA of the CDR3: TGTGCCAGCAGCTTGGATCCTAGCGGGGTGGGTAATGAGCAGTTCTTC. This sequence encodes CASSLDPSGVGNEQFF.

The sample holds a few counts of this clonotype. The rearrangement uses TRBV4-3 and TRBJ2-7; D possibly matches TRBD1 or TRBD2 (5 bases each). This CDR3 is 15 amino acids long. V lost 3 bases to trimming and J lost 7 bases, with 19 bases between them. Germline V gene sequence: CDR1 LGHNA, CDR2 YSLEER. The CDR3 sequence: CASSQSWDPSEEQYF. The CDR3 coding sequence is TGCGCCAGCAGCCAGTCCTGGGACCCGTCGGAAGAGCAGTACTTC.

The gene calls are TRBV12-3 or TRBV12-4 and TRBJ2-2, with D unresolved. The CDR3 consists of 14 residues. Trimming shortened V by 3 bases and J by 3 bases, and 8 bases separated the two germline ends. The CDR3 DNA is TGTGCCAGCAGTTTGTACGGAGACACCGGGGAGCTGTTTTTT. It encodes CASSLYGDTGELFF.

This clonotype was seen a few times. This chain uses TRBV18 with TRBJ2-1; TRBD2 is a possible D gene (6 bases). V gave up 0 bases and J gave up 6 bases, with 15 bases separating them. The CDR3 consists of 16 residues. CDR1 is KGHSH, CDR2 LQKENI, per germline. The CDR3 loop is CASSPPGAPRGNEQFF. As DNA, the CDR3 is TGTGCCAGCTCACCACCAGGTGCCCCGCGGGGCAATGAGCAGTTCTTC. Full variable domain (outside the CDR3, taken from reference TRBV18 and TRBJ2-1): NAGVMQNPRHLVRRRGQEARLRCSPMKGHSHVYWYRQLPEEGLKFMVYLQKENIIDESGMPKERFSAEFPKEGPSILRIQQVVRGDSAAYFCASSPPGAPRGNEQFFGPGTRLTVL.

V is TRBV6-5 and J is TRBJ1-4; D unresolved. The V gene's germline CDR1 is MNHEY and CDR2 SVGAGI. The germline V and J ends were trimmed by 0 bases and 5 bases, with 4 bases remaining between them. The CDR3 length is 13 residues. The CDR3 sequence is CASSYSGNEKLFF. DNA of the CDR3: TGTGCCAGCAGTTACTCCGGCAATGAAAAACTGTTTTTT.

This clonotype has more than one count but fewer than ten. CDR3 loop: CAISEPGLAERDEQFF. DNA for the CDR3: TGTGCCATCAGTGAGCCCGGACTAGCGGAGAGGGATGAGCAGTTCTTC. The chain is built from TRBV10-3 and TRBJ2-1; TRBD2 matches 10 bases. V lost 2 bases, J lost 8 bases, and 9 bases stayed unmatched. CDR3 length equals 16 residues. The germline V gene has CDR1 ENHRY and CDR2 SYGVKD.

The chain employs TRBV6-1 and TRBJ2-7, with D maybe TRBD1 (6 bases). The germline V gene has CDR1 MNHNS and CDR2 SASEGT. V was shortened by 6 bases and J by 0 bases, with 15 bases between the two germline ends. The CDR3 has 15 residues. The CDR3 DNA is TGTGCCAGCAGACCCGGACAGTTTAGCTCCTACGAGCAGTACTTC. It yields the protein CASRPGQFSSYEQYF.

This clonotype came up many times. The chain recombines TRBV6-2 or TRBV6-3 with TRBJ2-5; possibly TRBD2 for D (5 bases). This CDR3 region has 15 residues. Trimming took 2 bases from V and 5 from J, leaving 15 bases between them. Per germline, CDR1 MNHEY and CDR2 SVGEGT. The DNA of the CDR3 is TGTGCCAGCAGTTACCCGGAGGTCTTGGGGGAGACCCAGTACTTC. Translated, it gives CASSYPEVLGETQYF.

This clonotype was found a few times. The chain links TRBV29-1 to TRBJ2-7; 7 bases map to TRBD1. The germline CDR1 and CDR2 sequences are SQVTM and ANQGSEA. This CDR3 spans 13 amino acids. Trimming cost V 6 bases and J 2 bases; bases outside gene matches: 7. CDR3 sequence: CSVTTGSTYEQYF. CDR3 in DNA: TGCAGCGTCACGACAGGGAGCACCTACGAGCAGTACTTC.

This clonotype was seen more than once but under ten times. The chain links TRBV5-4 to TRBJ2-3; D is uncertain. The V gene lost 7 bases and the J gene lost 1 base, with 16 bases spanning the gap. The CDR3 length is 15 residues. Germline assignment: CDR1 SGHNT and CDR2 YYREEE (reference sequence). CDR3 nucleotides: TGTGCCAGCGCACCCCGCCCCCAAGGCACAGATACGCAGTATTTT. Its translation: CASAPRPQGTDTQYF.

The sample holds many counts of this clonotype. The J gene is TRBJ1-4, the V gene TRBV12-3 or TRBV12-4; D is unresolved. This CDR3 contains 11 residues. Trimming left V 6 bases short and J 7 bases short, with 6 bases between. CDR3 in DNA: TGTGCCAGCAGCTTGGGTGAAAAACTGTTTTTT. Amino acid sequence: CASSLGEKLFF.

This chain links TRBV4-2 with TRBJ2-2; no clear D. Trimming pared 3 bases from V and 8 bases from J, leaving 19 bases between. Germline V gene data show CDR1 as LGHNA and CDR2 as YNFKEQ. The CDR3 has 16 residues. This CDR3 is CASSQNAKNAVGELFF. CDR3 sequence (DNA): TGTGCCAGCAGCCAGAACGCCAAAAACGCGGTAGGGGAGCTGTTTTTT.

The sample holds a few counts of this clonotype. The chain employs TRBV10-3 and TRBJ2-1; 10 bases map to TRBD1. The CDR3 spans 18 residues. CDR1 and CDR2 (germline): ENHRY, SYGVKD. After removal of 4 bases from V and 1 base from J, the junction contained 10 bases not matched to a gene. The CDR3 DNA sequence: TGTGCCATCAGTGGTCCGAGGGACAGGGGACGGTCCTACAATGAGCAGTTCTTC. It specifies CAISGPRDRGRSYNEQFF.

This clonotype was observed a few times. The chain carries TRBV5-4 and TRBJ2-2; possibly TRBD2 for D (7 bases). Germline V gene lookup returns CDR1 SGHNT and CDR2 YYREEE (reference sequence). V lost 2 bases to trimming and J lost 4 bases, with 15 bases between them. The CDR3 has 16 amino acids. The CDR3 sequence is CASSFPGGAGTGELFF. DNA for the CDR3: TGTGCCAGCAGCTTTCCGGGGGGCGCGGGCACCGGGGAGCTGTTTTTT.